This T cell receptor (beta chain) was sequenced during a study of OX40 agonist ivuxolimab in advanced cancers. The overall study: Patients were treated with intravenous ivuxolimab, dosed at 0.01 to 10 mg/kg and infused every 2 weeks. Study-level results: At 0.1 to 3.0 mg/kg, CD4+ and CD8+ blood T cells expanded clonally by week 6. Also present in some nonresponders was a low level of normalized T-cell clonal expansion.

Autoimmune disease history or systemic immunosuppression disqualified patients. About this clone itself: The antigen is not known.

V shed 3 bases and J 3 bases; nucleotides not matched to a gene: 4. The CDR3 extends over 15 amino acids. Germline loops: CDR1 LNHDA, CDR2 SQIVND (reference sequence). Sequencing used immunoSEQ multiplex PCR; TCRdb keeps in-frame clones, though not all of them. The data hold about 64,000 clones, with 88% observed a single time. Sample: CD4+ or CD8+ T cells sorted from blood, taken in a trial of the OX40 agonist ivuxolimab. This chain uses TRBV19 with TRBJ1-4; 7 nucleotides align to TRBD1. The sequence was obtained from an adult with an advanced solid tumor such as melanoma, head and neck, liver or kidney cancer. CDR3 in amino acids: CASSIDRAPNEKLFF. The CDR3 DNA follows: TGTGCCAGTAGTATTGACAGGGCGCCTAATGAAAAACTGTTTTTT.